A selection of T cell receptor beta chains follows, all from one sample in a study of T-cell reconstitution after alpha-beta-depleted transplantation in children. TCRdb reprocessed the PCR reads via MiXCR and lists one record per CDR3 protein. The table has over 100,000 distinct CDR3 sequences, about a tenth seen once. Sequenced here: PBMCs, sampled before TCRalphabeta/CD19-depleted stem cell transplant. These TCRs come from a boy younger than 10 with acute lymphoblastic leukemia, due to receive a stem cell transplant. Both conserved end residues are part of each CDR3. Each record gives: V gene, D gene, J gene, clone size, CDR3 protein, CDR3 DNA. D genes are given only for firm matches. Clone sizes are given selectively: once, few, many, or a class where the clone is expanded.

>TRBV20-1|TRBD1|TRBJ2-7|few
CSASGTGGRVEEQYF
TGCAGTGCTTCGGGGACAGGGGGCCGGGTAGAAGAGCAGTACTTC
>TRBV4-1|.|TRBJ1-4|.
CASSLNEKLFF
TGCGCCAGCAGCCTCAATGAAAAACTGTTTTTT
>TRBV5-6|.|TRBJ2-5|.
CASRRRPGPRQETQYF
TGTGCCAGCAGACGAAGGCCGGGACCAAGACAAGAGACCCAGTACTTC
>TRBV7-9|.|TRBJ2-2|.
CASSLRGLTGELFF
TGTGCCAGCAGCTTGCGAGGGCTCACCGGGGAGCTGTTTTTT
>TRBV4-2|TRBD2|TRBJ2-5|many
CASSPAGTSGEETQYF
TGTGCCAGCAGCCCGGCCGGGACTAGCGGGGAAGAGACCCAGTACTTC
>TRBV7-9|.|TRBJ2-6|many
CASSVGAGANVLTF
TGTGCCAGCTCAGTGGGAGCTGGGGCCAACGTCCTGACTTTC
>TRBV3-1|TRBD2|TRBJ2-3|.
CASSQWTSGRPSTDTQYF
TGTGCCAGCAGCCAATGGACTAGCGGGAGGCCTAGCACAGATACGCAGTATTTT
>TRBV12-3/TRBV12-4|.|TRBJ1-6|.
CASRPPGRDSPLHF
TGTGCCAGCAGACCTCCCGGGCGGGATTCACCCCTCCACTTT
>TRBV7-8|.|TRBJ1-1|.
CASSASGRIEAEAFF
TGTGCCAGCAGCGCCTCCGGGAGGATCGAAGCTGAAGCTTTCTTT
>TRBV27|TRBD2|TRBJ2-7|.
CASSPSGIGFVLSYEQYF
TGTGCCAGCAGTCCTAGCGGGATCGGATTCGTCCTCTCCTACGAGCAGTACTTC
>TRBV5-1|.|TRBJ2-4|many
CASSLDRNIQYF
TGCGCCAGCAGCTTGGACAGAAACATTCAGTACTTC
>TRBV25-1|.|TRBJ1-1|.
CASSENTEAFF
TGTGCCAGCAGCGAAAACACTGAAGCTTTCTTT
>TRBV5-1|TRBD1|TRBJ2-1|.
CASSKGTGRVVDYEQFF
TGCGCCAGCAGCAAAGGGACAGGGAGAGTTGTAGATTATGAGCAGTTCTTC
>TRBV20-1|.|TRBJ2-3|few
CSARGGDSRLPSTDTQYF
TGCAGTGCTAGAGGGGGAGACTCACGACTTCCTAGCACAGATACGCAGTATTTT
>TRBV5-1|.|TRBJ1-1|many
CASSFGLMNTEAFF
TGCGCCAGCAGCTTCGGACTGATGAACACTGAAGCTTTCTTT
>TRBV7-8|TRBD2|TRBJ2-3|many
CASSQHSGRISDTQYF
TGTGCCAGCAGCCAACATAGCGGGAGAATATCAGATACGCAGTATTTT
>TRBV5-1|TRBD2|TRBJ2-7|.
CASSLQPSGTRGEQYF
TGCGCCAGCAGCTTGCAGCCTAGCGGGACCCGGGGGGAGCAGTACTTC
>TRBV7-2|TRBD1|TRBJ2-3|many
CASSGRPDREWGTDTQYF
TGTGCCAGCAGCGGACGGCCGGACAGGGAATGGGGCACAGATACGCAGTATTTT
>TRBV5-1|.|TRBJ1-2|few
CASSLAGVYGYTF
TGCGCCAGCAGCTTGGCGGGGGTCTATGGCTACACCTTC
>TRBV29-1|.|TRBJ1-1|few
CSAVPGAVNTEAFF
TGCAGCGCCGTCCCGGGGGCCGTGAACACTGAAGCTTTCTTT
>TRBV3-1|.|TRBJ2-3|.
CASSQGIPGRSIDTQYF
TGTGCCAGCAGCCAAGGGATTCCGGGACGGAGTATAGATACGCAGTATTTT
>TRBV7-9|.|TRBJ2-5|few
CASSLRVGTPEETQYF
TGTGCCAGCAGCCTACGTGTAGGGACCCCAGAAGAGACCCAGTACTTC
>TRBV12-3/TRBV12-4|TRBD1|TRBJ2-3|many
CASSLRQGRGDTQYF
TGTGCCAGCAGTCTGAGACAGGGAAGAGGGGATACGCAGTATTTT